Each of the 29 T cell receptor beta chains below was sequenced from the same sample in a study of CD8+ T cells in alopecia areata (dated by TCRdb to 2017 to 2018). Receptor amplification or capture employed the immunoSEQ multiplex PCR assay. RNA was extracted from all samples and reverse transcribed into cDNA as template for TCR sequencing. TCRdb retrieved this table from immuneACCESS and kept in-frame rearrangements only. Not all clones are present; in checked studies, unresolved V genes account for under half, and no reason is known for the remainder. Here the sample has some 170,000 clones; 63% occur a single time. Over 1.5% of the sample is in the top ten clones. This specimen's time point label, per the study, means: baseline before oral tofacitinib. This specimen consisted of CD4+ T cells sorted from blood, obtained at week 0. The receptors here all came from a human donor with alopecia areata.

CDR3 residues: CSMGPKLTDTQYF. The CDR3 DNA reads TGCAGCATGGGACCGAAACTCACAGATACGCAGTATTTT. The rearrangement uses TRBV29-1 and TRBJ2-3; D may match TRBD1 or TRBD2 (5 bases each). Trimming left V 8 bases short and J 2 bases short, with 14 bases between. The CDR3 extends over 13 amino acids. Germline values: CDR1 SQVTM, CDR2 ANQGSEA.

The CDR3 region is CASSSPGAMQPQHF. The CDR3 nucleotides are TGTGCCAGCAGTTCCCCGGGTGCGATGCAGCCCCAGCATTTT. The chain couples TRBV6-1 to TRBJ1-5; no clear D. The V end was cut by 5 bases, the J end by 7 bases, with 15 bases between. The germline V gene has CDR1 MNHNS and CDR2 SASEGT. The CDR3 totals 14 residues.

This chain uses TRBV2 with TRBJ2-7; the match to TRBD1 covers 9 bases. The J segment lost 4 bases and the V segment lost 7 bases, leaving 5 bases of the junction unmatched. Germline assignment: CDR1 SNHLY and CDR2 FYNNEI. The CDR3 length is 13 residues. The CDR3 spells CASTGQGGYEQYF. The CDR3 nucleotides are TGTGCCAGCACGGGACAGGGTGGGTACGAGCAGTACTTC.

This clone was observed once. The chain couples TRBV6-5 to TRBJ1-6; 8 bases agree with TRBD1. The germline CDR1 and CDR2 sequences are MNHEY and SVGAGI. J was trimmed by 6 bases and V by 0 bases; bases with no gene match: 1. CDR3 length equals 15 residues. CDR3 DNA: TGTGCCAGCAGTTACTCGGACAGGGTTAATTCACCCCTCCACTTT. Translated, it gives CASSYSDRVNSPLHF.

This clone occurred a few times. At one end, the junction sequence differs from germline, possibly due to a read error. The CDR3 nucleotides are TGCAGCGTTAAAGACAGGGTTGGCGGGGAGCTGTTTTTT. It translates to CSVKDRVGGELFF. The rearrangement links TRBV29-1 to TRBJ2-2; 7 positions agree with TRBD1. In germline, CDR1 is SQVTM, CDR2 ANQGSEA. This CDR3 region has 13 residues.

This sequence joins TRBV30 and TRBJ2-7, with 8 bases matching TRBD1. Germline assignment: CDR1 GTSNPN and CDR2 SVGIG (reference sequence). The CDR3 is made up of 14 amino acids. The trim removed 1 base at V and 6 bases at J, leaving 8 bases unmatched. The CDR3 bases are TGTGCCTGGAGTGCGCGGACAGGGAATGGCGAGCAGTACTTC. It encodes CAWSARTGNGEQYF.

V is TRBV2 and J is TRBJ1-2, with D possibly matching TRBD1 (6 bases). Looked up from germline, CDR1 is SNHLY and CDR2 is FYNNEI. The V and J ends lost 5 bases and 8 bases respectively, with 9 bases between them. This CDR3 spans 11 amino acids. CDR3 nucleotide sequence: TGTGCCAGCAGTCAACAGGGCGGCTACACCTTC. It encodes CASSQQGGYTF.

The J gene is TRBJ2-1, the V gene TRBV11-3; 9 bases are a match to TRBD1. The V segment lost 2 bases and the J segment 1 base; nucleotides outside the gene matches: 3. The CDR3 extends over 16 amino acids. From germline, CDR1 is SGHNT and CDR2 YENEEA. The CDR3 is CASSLSGQGSYNEQFF. As DNA, the CDR3 is TGTGCCAGCAGCTTATCGGGACAGGGTTCCTACAATGAGCAGTTCTTC. Full variable domain (missing parts from reference TRBV11-3 and TRBJ2-1): EAGVVQSPRYKIIEKKQPVAFWCNPISGHNTLYWYLQNLGQGPELLIRYENEEAVDDSQLPKDRFSAERLKGVDSTLKIQPAELGDSAVYLCASSLSGQGSYNEQFFGPGTRLTVL.

The rearrangement joins TRBV4-1 to TRBJ1-6; D ambiguous. CDR3 size: 21 residues. CDR1 MGHRA and CDR2 YSYEKL come from the germline V gene. Deletions cut 0 bases from V and 1 base from J, with 22 bases between. This CDR3 is CASSQEVVSGEKGSYNSPLHF. In DNA, the CDR3 is TGCGCCAGCAGCCAAGAGGTCGTTTCGGGCGAAAAAGGGTCCTATAATTCACCCCTCCACTTT.

The chain employs TRBV27 and TRBJ2-7; no definite D call. Germline V CDR1 and CDR2: MNHEY, SMNVEV (reference sequence). Trimming removed 3 bases at V and 6 bases at J, with 15 bases between. This CDR3 has 14 residues. The CDR3 region has the DNA TGTGCCAGCAGTTTTAGAGACCCTAAGGGCGAGCAGTACTTC. Amino acid sequence: CASSFRDPKGEQYF.

This chain connects TRBV4-1 to TRBJ1-2; the D is unclear. Germline V gives CDR1 MGHRA, CDR2 YSYEKL. V shed 0 bases and J shed 4 bases, with 6 bases lying between them. This CDR3 comprises 13 residues. CDR3 in DNA: TGCGCCAGCAGCCAAGAAGCCTTCTATGGCTACACCTTC. Translated: CASSQEAFYGYTF.

V gene TRBV25-1 combines with J gene TRBJ2-1, with 10 bases that match TRBD1. CDR3 length: 14 amino acids. Per germline, CDR1 MGHDK and CDR2 SYGVNS. Unmatched junction bases numbered 11, after V lost 10 bases and J lost 8 bases. CDR3 DNA sequence: TGTGCCACCCTAGACAGGGGGCGATTCCATGAGCAGTTCTTC. It encodes CATLDRGRFHEQFF.

V and J are TRBV6-5 and TRBJ2-6; TRBD1 aligns across 7 bases. Trimming cost V 6 bases and J 1 base; bases outside gene matches: 0. The germline V gene encodes CDR1 MNHEY and CDR2 SVGAGI. This CDR3 is 14 amino acids long. CDR3 nucleotides: TGTGCCAGCAGGACAGGGTCTGGGGCCAACGTCCTGACTTTC. Residues: CASRTGSGANVLTF.

V is TRBV20-1 and J is TRBJ2-7, with unresolved D. The CDR3 totals 11 residues. Trimming removed 7 bases at V and 3 bases at J, with 10 bases between. Germline V CDR1 and CDR2: DFQATT, SNEGSKA (reference sequence). CDR3 in amino acids: CSGLLNYEQYF. DNA of the CDR3: TGCAGTGGACTTCTCAACTACGAGCAGTACTTC.

Only a few counts were recorded for this clone. The chain uses TRBV4-3 and TRBJ2-5; D perhaps matches TRBD1 (6 bases). Looked up from germline, CDR1 is LGHNA and CDR2 is YSLEER. The CDR3 is 15 residues long. The ends were cut back, 4 bases at V and 4 bases at J, with 16 bases in the middle. The CDR3 DNA follows: TGCGCCAGCAGCCCTGGGGGACACCAGGGAGAGACCCAGTACTTC. This gives the protein CASSPGGHQGETQYF.

This chain uses TRBV29-1 with TRBJ2-3, with TRBD2 identical over 8 bases. The CDR3 extends over 14 amino acids. V trimming: 5 bases; J trimming: 0 bases; junction bases outside the gene matches: 4. Looked up from germline, CDR1 is SQVTM and CDR2 is ANQGSEA. The CDR3, as DNA: TGCAGCGTTCGGGGGGGCGCCAGCACAGATACGCAGTATTTT. It translates to CSVRGGASTDTQYF.

In this sample, this clone turned up once. The CDR3 here is CASSYGVAGANVLTF. CDR3 DNA sequence: TGTGCCAGCAGTTACGGGGTGGCTGGGGCCAACGTCCTGACTTTC. V usage is TRBV6-5 and J usage is TRBJ2-6; D is uncertain. Trimming pared 2 bases from V and 2 bases from J, leaving 7 bases between. The CDR3 consists of 15 residues. Germline loops: CDR1 MNHEY, CDR2 SVGAGI.

Points on this clone: Other DNA sequences from this sample encode an identical CDR3 as well. The chain carries TRBV4-3 and TRBJ2-3; D assignment may be TRBD1 or TRBD2 (5 bases each). V was cut by 0 bases and J by 5 bases, with 9 bases left in between. There are 14 residues in the CDR3. In germline, CDR1 is LGHNA, CDR2 YSLEER. Here the CDR3 DNA reads TGCGCCAGCAGCCAAGATGGGGGTGGAGATACGCAGTATTTT. Its translation: CASSQDGGGDTQYF.

In nucleotides, the CDR3 is TGTGCCATCAGTGACTTCGTGAACACTGAAGCTTTCTTT. It translates to CAISDFVNTEAFF. The chain joins TRBV10-3 to TRBJ1-1; no firm D call. The CDR3 length is 13 residues. Germline V gives CDR1 ENHRY, CDR2 SYGVKD. The germline V and J ends were trimmed by 3 bases and 0 bases, with 5 bases remaining between them.

The genes are TRBV7-2 and TRBJ1-2; tentatively, D is TRBD1 (6 bases). The V end lost 0 bases, the J end lost 8 bases, and 13 bases lay between the germline ends. Per the germline V gene, CDR1 is SGHTA and CDR2 is FQGNSA. CDR3 size: 14 residues. The chain's CDR3 is CASSLAETGRGYTF. The CDR3 region has the DNA TGTGCCAGCAGCTTAGCGGAGACAGGTCGAGGCTACACCTTC.

The gene calls are TRBV5-1 and TRBJ1-1; TRBD1 matches at 9 bases. CDR1 is SGHRS and CDR2 is YFSETQ in the germline V gene. The junction had 6 bases not matched to a gene; V was cut back by 2 bases and J by 1 base. CDR3 size: 16 residues. The CDR3 loop is CASSFSSTGGNTEAFF. CDR3 nucleotide sequence: TGCGCCAGCAGCTTCTCCTCGACAGGGGGGAACACTGAAGCTTTCTTT.

The rearrangement links TRBV7-3 to TRBJ2-3; 8 nucleotides match TRBD2. This CDR3 has 16 amino acids. The germline V gene has CDR1 SGHTA and CDR2 FQGTGA. V gave up 2 bases and J gave up 6 bases; unmatched junction bases: 10. The DNA of the CDR3 is TGTGCCAGCAGCTTAGACGAGCGGGGGCCCCTGGATACGCAGTATTTT. Protein product: CASSLDERGPLDTQYF.

The J gene is TRBJ1-5, the V gene TRBV4-3, with D possibly being TRBD1 (5 bases). Per germline, CDR1 LGHNA and CDR2 YSLEER. Between the trimmed V and J ends, which lost 1 base and 6 bases, there was a span of 13 bases. The CDR3 totals 15 residues. The CDR3 region is CASSQVRGRGQPQHF. The CDR3 nucleotides read TGCGCCAGCAGCCAAGTGAGGGGAAGAGGTCAGCCCCAGCATTTT.

The chain combines TRBV30 with TRBJ2-7; D gene ambiguous. CDR1 GTSNPN and CDR2 SVGIG come from the germline V gene (reference sequence). This CDR3 spans 12 amino acids. V lost 1 base, J lost 6 bases, and 10 bases lay in between. This CDR3 is CAWSARTGEQYF. The CDR3 DNA reads as TGTGCCTGGAGTGCGAGGACGGGCGAGCAGTACTTC.

This chain joins TRBV11-2 and TRBJ1-2; D remains ambiguous. This CDR3 has 14 amino acids. With 6 bases removed from V and 4 bases from J, the gap between germline ends came to 15 bases. Germline values: CDR1 SGHAT, CDR2 FQNNGV. CDR3 amino acids: CASSLNGRAYGYTF. The CDR3 nucleotides are TGTGCCAGCAGTTTAAATGGAAGAGCCTATGGCTACACCTTC.

The chain combines TRBV19 with TRBJ2-3, with 8 nucleotides matching TRBD2. Germline CDR1 and CDR2: LNHDA and SQIVND (reference sequence). The CDR3 sequence is 15 residues long. With V trimmed by 4 bases and J by 2 bases, 5 bases remained unmatched. CDR3 bases: TGTGCCAGTAGTACACTAGCGGAACACACAGATACGCAGTATTTT. Encoded protein: CASSTLAEHTDTQYF. Combining the CDR3 with reference TRBV19 and TRBJ2-3 gives the whole variable domain DGGITQSPKYLFRKEGQNVTLSCEQNLNHDAMYWYRQDPGQGLRLIYYSQIVNDFQKGDIAEGYSVSREKKESFPLTVTSAQKNPTAFYLCASSTLAEHTDTQYFGPGTRLTVL.

CDR3 in amino acids: CAWSVVPGTDTQYF. The CDR3 DNA sequence: TGTGCCTGGAGTGTAGTCCCAGGTACAGATACGCAGTATTTT. The rearrangement uses TRBV30 and TRBJ2-3; D not certain. The V and J ends lost 0 bases and 3 bases respectively, with 10 bases between them. CDR3 length: 14 amino acids. Looked up from germline, CDR1 is GTSNPN and CDR2 is SVGIG (reference sequence).

The gene calls are TRBV29-1 and TRBJ1-2; D gene uncertain. CDR3 length equals 11 residues. The ends were cut back, 4 bases at V and 7 bases at J, with 10 bases in the middle. Germline V lookup: CDR1 SQVTM, CDR2 ANQGSEA. The CDR3 bases are TGCAGCGTTGTGCGTTCAGGTGGCTACACCTTC. Encoded protein: CSVVRSGGYTF.

The gene calls are TRBV29-1 and TRBJ2-5; maybe TRBD2 (6 bases). The CDR3 runs to 14 residues. Germline V CDR1 and CDR2: SQVTM, ANQGSEA. V was trimmed by 5 bases and J by 7 bases, leaving 20 bases between them. The CDR3 sequence: CSVSIEAMGGTQYF. For the CDR3, the DNA is TGCAGCGTTTCGATAGAGGCCATGGGGGGGACCCAGTACTTC.